The subject of this entry is one TCR beta chain. Its specificity is not known. Produced via immunoSEQ multiplex PCR; TCRdb's table is partial and in-frame only. The sample has under 100,000 clones, approximately 89% seen once. These data originate in a study of T cell responses to AZD1222 COVID-19 vaccine. Study results and limitations: Regions 160-218 and 743-854 held dominance among vaccine-associated CD4 TCRs, which spanned spike. Donors were mostly white British, more females; clonal diversity possibly underestimated. At baseline, seropositivity was found in only a handful of AZD1222 recipients.

Trimming removed 5 bases from V and 2 bases from J; junction bases left unmatched: 6. Germline CDR1 reads SGHTA; CDR2 reads FQGNSA. This CDR3 has 15 residues. Material: peripheral blood, obtained 28 days after the second AZD1222 dose. The chain joins TRBV7-2 to TRBJ2-3; TRBD2 aligns across 8 bases. The TCR sequence derives from an adult who received the AZD1222 COVID-19 vaccine. CDR3 bases: TGTGCCAGCAGCCCTAGCGGGCCTAACACAGATACGCAGTATTTT. This gives the protein CASSPSGPNTDTQYF.